The next 21 T cell receptor beta chains were all read from a single sample in a study of shared clonotypes between healthy human individuals. The assay was immunoSEQ multiplex PCR, and TCRdb's table has in-frame clones only and misses some. The sample consists of 2,500,000 or so clones, approximately 92% of them appearing once. The source material was naive CD4+ T cells sorted from blood. As for subset: CD45RA+ positively selected. The receptors shown here come from a man aged 18 to 30 in good health.

The gene calls are TRBV29-1 and TRBJ2-2; D might be TRBD1 or TRBD2, each matching 5 bases. Germline CDR1 SQVTM, CDR2 ANQGSEA. Trimming took off 1 base at V and 4 bases at J, with 13 bases between the two ends. This CDR3 region has 15 residues. In nucleotides, the CDR3 is TGCAGCGTTGAAGGGGGACGTCAGGGCACCGGGGAGCTGTTTTTT. Its translation is CSVEGGRQGTGELFF.

This clone was observed a single time. The chain joins TRBV19 to TRBJ2-6; D unresolved. Germline loops: CDR1 LNHDA, CDR2 SQIVND (reference sequence). The V end was cut by 7 bases, the J end by 0 bases, with 13 bases between. The CDR3 loop spans 16 amino acids. CDR3 residues: CASNEAFLSGANVLTF. The CDR3 nucleotides are TGTGCCAGTAACGAAGCCTTTCTCTCTGGGGCCAACGTCCTGACTTTC.

V is TRBV7-9 and J is TRBJ2-2; no reliable D call. Germline V gene sequence: CDR1 SEHNR, CDR2 FQNEAQ (reference sequence). The CDR3 contains 15 residues. V was shortened by 1 base and J by 6 bases, with 12 bases between the two germline ends. CDR3 residues: CASSLGSGVSGELFF. The CDR3 nucleotides are TGTGCCAGCAGCTTAGGCAGTGGCGTATCCGGGGAGCTGTTTTTT. The full variable domain, with the rest looked up from reference TRBV7-9 and TRBJ2-2, is DTGVSQNPRHKITKRGQNVTFRCDPISEHNRLYWYRQTLGQGPEFLTYFQNEAQLEKSRLLSDRFSAERPKGSFSTLEIQRTEQGDSAMYLCASSLGSGVSGELFFGEGSRLTVL.

This chain links TRBV2 with TRBJ2-3; tentative D call: TRBD1 (6 bases). Trimming removed 10 bases from V and 4 bases from J, with 12 bases in between. Germline lookup yields CDR1 SNHLY and CDR2 FYNNEI. The CDR3 loop spans 12 amino acids. The chain's CDR3 is CATSGQSDTQYF. The CDR3, as DNA: TGTGCCACGTCAGGACAGTCAGATACGCAGTATTTT.

The V call is TRBV27, the J call TRBJ2-1; D uncertain. This CDR3 is built from 13 residues. Germline CDR1 and CDR2: MNHEY and SMNVEV (reference sequence). The ends were cut back, 5 bases at V and 8 bases at J, with 13 bases in the middle. CDR3 region: CASSGLNGYEQFF. The CDR3 nucleotides read TGTGCCAGCAGTGGCCTAAATGGCTATGAGCAGTTCTTC.

The rearrangement uses TRBV9 and TRBJ2-2; 12 bases align to TRBD1. Germline V gene data show CDR1 as SGDLS and CDR2 as YYNGEE. The CDR3 is 17 amino acids. The junction had 8 bases not matched to a gene; V was cut back by 3 bases and J by 5 bases. The chain's CDR3 is CASSAHGTGGVTGELFF. For the CDR3, the DNA is TGTGCCAGCAGCGCCCACGGGACAGGGGGCGTAACCGGGGAGCTGTTTTTT.

V gene TRBV6-5 combines with J gene TRBJ1-4; D is unclear. This CDR3 has 15 amino acids. V shed 0 bases and J shed 7 bases, with 12 bases lying between them. Looked up from germline, CDR1 is MNHEY and CDR2 is SVGAGI. Written as DNA, the CDR3 is TGTGCCAGCAGTTACTCGTCAGCGTCGGGTGAAAAACTGTTTTTT. This gives the protein CASSYSSASGEKLFF.

The chain joins TRBV10-3 to TRBJ2-5; D unresolved. The CDR3 spans 15 residues. Trimming cost V 2 bases and J 2 bases, with 12 bases left between them. Germline CDR1 ENHRY, CDR2 SYGVKD. CDR3 sequence: CAISEGNRDQETQYF. The CDR3 DNA reads TGTGCCATCAGTGAGGGAAATAGGGATCAAGAGACCCAGTACTTC.

V is TRBV6-5 and J is TRBJ2-7; D assignment may be TRBD1 or TRBD2 (5 bases each). Germline loops: CDR1 MNHEY, CDR2 SVGAGI. The CDR3 spans 15 residues. Trimming removed 6 bases at V and 12 bases at J, with 27 bases between. CDR3 sequence: CASSEKGASGRQGYF. For the CDR3, the DNA is TGTGCCAGCAGCGAGAAAGGGGCCTCGGGGCGCCAGGGGTACTTC.

The chain has TRBV5-4 and TRBJ2-1; no clear D gene. The CDR3 consists of 13 residues. The ends were cut back, 4 bases at V and 4 bases at J, with 9 bases in the middle. The germline CDR1 and CDR2 sequences are SGHNT and YYREEE (reference sequence). The CDR3 loop is CASSRSQYNEQFF. The CDR3 region has the DNA TGTGCCAGCAGCCGAAGTCAGTACAATGAGCAGTTCTTC.

This chain connects TRBV15 to TRBJ2-7; no firm D call. Germline CDR1 reads LNHNV; CDR2 reads YYDKDF (reference sequence). V shed 5 bases and J shed 3 bases, with 20 bases lying between them. The CDR3 runs 16 residues. CDR3 region: CATSRPVTFSFYEQYF. CDR3 nucleotide sequence: TGTGCCACCAGCCGCCCCGTCACTTTCTCCTTCTACGAGCAGTACTTC.

Worth noting for this clone: Different DNA sequences within this sample yield the same CDR3. V and J are TRBV5-1 and TRBJ1-2, with D perhaps TRBD1 (6 bases). The CDR3 has 13 amino acids. Germline-derived CDR1 and CDR2 are SGHRS and YFSETQ. V was trimmed by 0 bases and J by 5 bases, leaving 8 bases between them. The CDR3 DNA reads TGCGCCAGCAGCTTGGCAGGGGTGTATGGCTACACCTTC. It codes for CASSLAGVYGYTF. The variable domain in full, with the rest retrieved from reference TRBV5-1 and TRBJ1-2, is KAGVTQTPRYLIKTRGQQVTLSCSPISGHRSVSWYQQTPGQGLQFLFEYFSETQRNKGNFPGRFSGRQFSNSRSEMNVSTLELGDSALYLCASSLAGVYGYTFGSGTRLTVV.

V and J are TRBV5-6 and TRBJ2-7, with D unresolved. V was clipped by 4 bases and J by 1 base, with 9 bases between them. Germline lookup yields CDR1 SGHDT and CDR2 YYEEEE. This CDR3 region has 13 residues. CDR3 DNA: TGTGCCAGCAGCGGCGGAAAATCCTACGAGCAGTACTTC. Its protein is CASSGGKSYEQYF.

The V and J genes are TRBV7-2 and TRBJ1-2, with a tentative D call TRBD1 (6 bases). The CDR3 is 14 amino acids. V lost 5 bases and J 7 bases, leaving 17 bases between the germline ends. Germline CDR1 is SGHTA and CDR2 is FQGNSA. The CDR3 region has the DNA TGTGCCAGCAGCCCAGCCCCAGGGGCGATTGGCTACACCTTC. Amino acids: CASSPAPGAIGYTF.

This chain joins TRBV7-9 and TRBJ2-3; a possible D gene is TRBD1 (6 bases). The length of the CDR3 is 14 residues. The V gene's germline CDR1 is SEHNR and CDR2 FQNEAQ (reference sequence). V lost 5 bases, J lost 4 bases, and 13 bases lay in between. For the CDR3, the DNA is TGTGCCAGCAGCCCCTCAGGGGCCCCAGATACGCAGTATTTT. This translates into CASSPSGAPDTQYF.

The chain carries TRBV11-3 and TRBJ2-1; 10 bases are a match to TRBD2. CDR3 length: 16 residues. Germline CDR1 is SGHNT and CDR2 is YENEEA. V dropped 5 bases and J dropped 4; count of bases not matched to a gene: 8. The CDR3 here is CASSPDGLAVYNEQFF. Written as DNA, the CDR3 is TGTGCCAGCAGCCCCGATGGACTAGCGGTATACAATGAGCAGTTCTTC.

The chain employs TRBV5-6 and TRBJ1-6; 7 bases are a match to TRBD1. The trim removed 0 bases at V and 8 bases at J, leaving 5 bases unmatched. Looked up from germline, CDR1 is SGHDT and CDR2 is YYEEEE. The CDR3 sequence is 15 residues long. CDR3 in DNA: TGTGCCAGCAGCTTGGATTTAGGGGGCGATTCACCCCTCCACTTT. Protein product: CASSLDLGGDSPLHF.

This chain joins TRBV6-1 and TRBJ1-1, with a tentative D call TRBD1 (5 bases). Looked up from germline, CDR1 is MNHNS and CDR2 is SASEGT. V was shortened by 1 base and J by 8 bases, with 14 bases between the two germline ends. The CDR3 consists of 14 residues. The CDR3 coding sequence is TGTGCCAGCAGTGAAGATGGGGCCTTTAAAGAAGCTTTCTTT. Its protein product is CASSEDGAFKEAFF.

The CDR3 loop reads CASRETGGGTETQYF. The CDR3 region has the DNA TGTGCCAGCAGGGAAACAGGGGGAGGTACGGAGACCCAGTACTTC. The chain combines TRBV2 with TRBJ2-5, with 8 bases that match TRBD1. Per the germline V gene, CDR1 is SNHLY and CDR2 is FYNNEI. The trim removed 6 bases at V and 5 bases at J, leaving 11 bases unmatched. CDR3 length: 15 amino acids.

The V call is TRBV11-2, the J call TRBJ1-1; D is perhaps TRBD1 (5 bases). This CDR3 spans 13 amino acids. The V end was cut by 3 bases, the J end by 5 bases, with 10 bases between. CDR1 and CDR2 from the germline V gene are SGHAT and FQNNGV. The CDR3 here is CASSLQGKTEAFF. CDR3 sequence (DNA): TGTGCCAGCAGCTTGCAGGGAAAGACTGAAGCTTTCTTT.

V and J are TRBV23-1 and TRBJ2-1; TRBD2 aligns across 10 bases. TRBV23-1 is filed as an ORF, its function uncertain. The CDR3 loop spans 18 amino acids. With 2 bases clipped from V and 0 bases from J, the junction kept 7 bases outside the gene matches. The chain's CDR3 is CASSQLAGEKSSYNEQFF. CDR3 sequence (DNA): TGCGCCAGCAGTCAACTAGCGGGAGAGAAGAGCTCCTACAATGAGCAGTTCTTC.